This TCR beta chain appears in the sequencing data of a study of tumor-infiltrating lymphocytes in oesophageal squamous cell carcinoma. This clonotype has ten or more counts. Each CDR3 protein is one row after TCRdb ran MiXCR on the PCR reads. This sample has about 2,600 distinct CDR3 sequences, with 15% found just once. The receptor was derived from a male donor with esophageal squamous cell carcinoma. The source material was esophageal tumor tissue.

The CDR3 region is CASTLSGGGTEAFF. As DNA, the CDR3 is TGTGCCAGCACCCTGTCCGGGGGCGGGACTGAAGCTTTCTTT. The rearrangement uses TRBV7-9 and TRBJ1-1; perhaps TRBD1 as D (6 bases). V lost 7 bases and J 5 bases, leaving 17 bases between the germline ends. Germline V gene data show CDR1 as SEHNR and CDR2 as FQNEAQ (reference sequence). This CDR3 is 14 amino acids long.